The sequence of this T cell receptor beta chain was determined in a study of OX40 agonist ivuxolimab in advanced cancers. With regard to this clone: Its antigen is not known.

General observations from the study: Low normalized T-cell clonal expansion was additionally recorded for some nonresponders.

The CDR3 is 17 amino acids. The germline CDR1 and CDR2 sequences are SGHVS and FNYEAQ. Trimming took off 0 bases at V and 1 base at J, with 10 bases between the two ends. Sequencing used immunoSEQ multiplex PCR; TCRdb keeps in-frame clones, though not all of them. The table has just under 65,000 clones, more than 80% seen once. The sequenced sample was CD4+ or CD8+ T cells sorted from blood, obtained in a trial of the OX40 agonist ivuxolimab. The sequence came from an adult with an advanced solid tumor such as melanoma, head and neck, liver or kidney cancer. J is TRBJ2-6 and V is TRBV7-6; D is unclear. CDR3 protein: CASSLAAPNSGANVLTF. Here the CDR3 DNA reads TGTGCCAGCAGCTTAGCTGCGCCGAATTCTGGGGCCAACGTCCTGACTTTC.